This T cell receptor (beta chain) is from a study of T cell changes during pregnancy in multiple sclerosis. The CDR3 runs to 14 residues. The V end lost 10 bases, the J end lost 1 base, and 16 bases lay between the germline ends. In germline, CDR1 is SNHLY, CDR2 FYNNEI. The method was immunoSEQ multiplex PCR; TCRdb's version includes in-frame clones alone and lacks a portion of them. The sample consists of 36,000 or so clones, about nine tenths of them appearing once. The receptor's source is a female donor with multiple sclerosis, enrolled in a pregnancy study. Material: CD8+ T cells from peripheral blood mononuclear cells, obtained in the third trimester of pregnancy. The J gene is TRBJ1-1, the V gene TRBV2, with D possibly matching TRBD1 (5 bases). CDR3 residues: CAKIDFRENTEAFF. The CDR3 region has the DNA TGTGCCAAGATCGATTTCAGGGAGAACACTGAAGCTTTCTTT.